These 30 T cell receptor beta chains were all obtained from the same sample, sequenced in a study of T cell clones after liver transplantation. Method: immunoSEQ multiplex PCR; TCRdb's copy keeps in-frame clones and lacks some. Of around 100,000 clones in the sample, around 80% were seen once. The sequenced sample was CD4+ T cells from blood, obtained around 48 months after liver transplant. The receptors here all came from a human patient who received a liver transplant. These T cells may partly come from the graft donor.

The J gene is TRBJ1-2, the V gene TRBV27; no clear D gene. CDR1 and CDR2 (germline): MNHEY, SMNVEV (reference sequence). The V and J ends lost 4 bases and 2 bases respectively, with 5 bases between them. This CDR3 has 12 residues. The CDR3 nucleotides read TGTGCCAGCAGTTCGGGGAACTATGGCTACACCTTC. Translated: CASSSGNYGYTF.

The J gene is TRBJ2-5, the V gene TRBV4-2; D may be TRBD2 (7 bases). This CDR3 is built from 16 residues. Germline assignment: CDR1 LGHNA and CDR2 YNFKEQ. Trimming shortened V by 4 bases and J by 2 bases, and 17 bases separated the two germline ends. The DNA for the CDR3 is TGTGCCAGCAGCCCCCCGGGGGCGGGGGCACAAGAGACCCAGTACTTC. This sequence encodes CASSPPGAGAQETQYF.

The chain employs TRBV28 and TRBJ2-3; unclear D gene. Germline V lookup: CDR1 MDHEN, CDR2 SYDVKM. This CDR3 has 13 residues. V lost 8 bases and J lost 5, with 14 bases in between. The CDR3 sequence: CASQPPVGDTQYF. In DNA form, the CDR3 reads TGTGCCAGCCAGCCGCCCGTCGGAGATACGCAGTATTTT.

The CDR3 bases are TGTGCCAGCTCATCAAACGCAGTACCGACGGAGACCCAGTACTTC. The encoded protein is CASSSNAVPTETQYF. This rearrangement joins TRBV18 to TRBJ2-5; D call uncertain. Trimming pared 5 bases from V and 5 bases from J, leaving 18 bases between. Germline V lookup: CDR1 KGHSH, CDR2 LQKENI. The CDR3 is made up of 15 amino acids.

The chain has TRBV28 and TRBJ2-1; no reliable D call. V lost 5 bases and J lost 4, with 15 bases in between. The CDR3 has 15 residues. Germline V gives CDR1 MDHEN, CDR2 SYDVKM. CDR3 sequence: CASSPPGSTYNEQFF. CDR3 DNA sequence: TGTGCCAGCAGTCCCCCCGGGTCCACTTACAATGAGCAGTTCTTC. Using reference TRBV28 and TRBJ2-1 for the parts outside the CDR3, the full variable domain is DVKVTQSSRYLVKRTGEKVFLECVQDMDHENMFWYRQDPGLGLRLIYFSYDVKMKEKGDIPEGYSVSREKKERFSLILESASTNQTSMYLCASSPPGSTYNEQFFGPGTRLTVL.

The chain recombines TRBV7-9 with TRBJ1-1; D perhaps matches TRBD1 (6 bases). This CDR3 region has 14 residues. Germline V gives CDR1 SEHNR, CDR2 FQNEAQ (reference sequence). Trimming took off 5 bases at V and 1 base at J, with 11 bases between the two ends. This chain's CDR3 is CASSPEGGNTEAFF. CDR3 nucleotides: TGTGCCAGCAGCCCAGAAGGGGGGAACACTGAAGCTTTCTTT.

Here the CDR3 reads CASSLWGEFQPQHF. The CDR3 DNA reads TGTGCCAGCAGCTTATGGGGAGAATTTCAGCCCCAGCATTTT. The chain has TRBV7-2 and TRBJ1-5; D is uncertain. There are 14 residues in the CDR3. V was shortened by 2 bases and J by 6 bases, with 11 bases between the two germline ends. Germline V gene lookup returns CDR1 SGHTA and CDR2 FQGNSA.

The CDR3 DNA is TGTGCCAGCAGTTCTACTGGACTAGCGGGGACCTACAATGAGCAGTTCTTC. It is translated as CASSSTGLAGTYNEQFF. This rearrangement joins TRBV27 to TRBJ2-1; 12 bases are a match to TRBD2. The germline CDR1 and CDR2 sequences are MNHEY and SMNVEV (reference sequence). The CDR3 sequence is 17 residues long. Trimming cost V 4 bases and J 2 bases; bases outside gene matches: 6.

The chain combines TRBV27 with TRBJ2-6, with D possibly matching TRBD2 (5 bases). CDR3 length: 15 amino acids. The ends were cut back, 5 bases at V and 1 base at J, with 9 bases in the middle. The germline CDR1 and CDR2 sequences are MNHEY and SMNVEV (reference sequence). The CDR3 spells CASSRRGSGANVLTF. CDR3 bases: TGTGCCAGCAGTCGACGCGGGTCTGGGGCCAACGTCCTGACTTTC.

The chain combines TRBV7-9 with TRBJ1-1, with D hard to call. In germline, CDR1 is SEHNR, CDR2 FQNEAQ (reference sequence). The CDR3 totals 11 residues. Trimming left V 2 bases short and J 8 bases short, with 6 bases between. The CDR3: CASSLTPEAFF. The CDR3 nucleotides read TGTGCCAGCAGCTTAACCCCCGAAGCTTTCTTT.

The rearrangement joins TRBV6-5 to TRBJ1-2; TRBD1 aligns across 9 bases. CDR1 and CDR2 from the germline V gene are MNHEY and SVGAGI. CDR3 length: 15 residues. V gave up 10 bases and J gave up 2 bases; unmatched junction bases: 11. For the CDR3, the DNA is TGTGCCAACCGGGGGACAGGGAAAGGGAACTATGGCTACACCTTC. This gives the protein CANRGTGKGNYGYTF.

This clone was seen a few times. The chain employs TRBV6-1 and TRBJ1-4; D gene uncertain. Trimming left V 3 bases short and J 7 bases short, with 9 bases between. The germline V gene has CDR1 MNHNS and CDR2 SASEGT. The CDR3 has 13 amino acids. The CDR3 DNA is TGTGCCAGCAGTGACAGGCTGGGTGAAAAACTGTTTTTT. It codes for CASSDRLGEKLFF.

The CDR3 loop reads CASLPLSSSSYEQYF. As DNA, the CDR3 is TGCGCCAGCCTCCCTCTCTCTAGTTCCTCCTACGAGCAGTACTTC. This sequence joins TRBV23-1 and TRBJ2-7; D not resolved. TRBV23-1 is filed as an ORF, its function uncertain. The CDR3 spans 15 residues. Deletions cut 8 bases from V and 0 bases from J, with 17 bases between.

This clone has only a few counts. The chain recombines TRBV6-5 with TRBJ2-2, with D maybe TRBD1 (7 bases). Germline CDR1 is MNHEY and CDR2 is SVGAGI. The CDR3 sequence is 14 residues long. Trimming took off 8 bases at V and 4 bases at J, with 14 bases between the two ends. CDR3 region: CASGGTVGTGELFF. CDR3 coding DNA: TGTGCCAGCGGGGGGACAGTTGGCACCGGGGAGCTGTTTTTT.

The V and J genes are TRBV7-2 and TRBJ2-7; D not certain. Germline assignment: CDR1 SGHTA and CDR2 FQGNSA. The V end lost 4 bases, the J end lost 1 base, and 23 bases lay between the germline ends. The CDR3 has 18 residues. CDR3 region: CASSSRTEIILESYEQYF. The CDR3 nucleotides are TGTGCCAGCAGCTCGAGAACGGAGATTATATTGGAGTCCTACGAGCAGTACTTC.

DNA for the CDR3: TGTGCCAGCAGCTTAGAAGGCAGGGTGGGAGGCTACACCTTC. Its translation: CASSLEGRVGGYTF. This sequence joins TRBV7-6 and TRBJ1-2; perhaps TRBD1 as D (5 bases). This CDR3 has 14 amino acids. V was cut by 1 base and J by 8 bases, with 14 bases left in between. Germline-derived CDR1 and CDR2 are SGHVS and FNYEAQ. Full variable domain (outside the CDR3, taken from reference TRBV7-6 and TRBJ1-2): GAGVSQSPRYKVTKRGQDVALRCDPISGHVSLYWYRQALGQGPEFLTYFNYEAQQDKSGLPNDRFSAERPEGSISTLTIQRTEQRDSAMYRCASSLEGRVGGYTFGSGTRLTVV.

This clone was recorded only once. The chain couples TRBV7-2 to TRBJ1-2, with D uncertain. This CDR3 is built from 12 residues. Germline CDR1 reads SGHTA; CDR2 reads FQGNSA. V lost 1 base and J 7 bases, leaving 7 bases between the germline ends. The CDR3 reads CASSLEFSGYTF. Written as DNA, the CDR3 is TGTGCCAGCAGCTTAGAGTTTAGTGGCTACACCTTC.

The V and J genes are TRBV7-2 and TRBJ2-5; tentative D call: TRBD1 (6 bases). Between the trimmed V and J ends, which lost 2 bases and 5 bases, there was a span of 9 bases. The germline V gene encodes CDR1 SGHTA and CDR2 FQGNSA. This CDR3 contains 13 residues. In DNA form, the CDR3 reads TGTGCCAGCAGCTTAAACAGGGTGGAGACCCAGTACTTC. Translating it yields CASSLNRVETQYF.

This clone has a handful of counts. The chain recombines TRBV18 with TRBJ2-5, with TRBD2 matching 11 bases. From germline, CDR1 is KGHSH and CDR2 LQKENI. The CDR3 sequence is 18 residues long. J gave up 2 bases and V 3 bases, and 11 bases lay outside the gene matches. The CDR3 DNA is TGTGCCAGCTCACCCCTCTTACTAGCGGGGGATAAACAAGAGACCCAGTACTTC. Translation: CASSPLLLAGDKQETQYF.

This chain connects TRBV29-1 to TRBJ1-2, with TRBD1 matching 8 bases. The CDR3 runs 14 residues. CDR1 is SQVTM and CDR2 is ANQGSEA in the germline V gene. V dropped 7 bases and J dropped 2; count of bases not matched to a gene: 9. For the CDR3, the DNA is TGCAGCGGACAGGGGCTCCCCCCCAACTATGGCTACACCTTC. This encodes CSGQGLPPNYGYTF.

The chain carries TRBV29-1 and TRBJ1-5; no reliable D call. The CDR3 loop spans 14 amino acids. The germline V gene has CDR1 SQVTM and CDR2 ANQGSEA. The ends were cut back, 7 bases at V and 0 bases at J, with 13 bases in the middle. CDR3 nucleotide sequence: TGCAGCGCTCAGGACCCTAATAGCAATCAGCCCCAGCATTTT. This sequence encodes CSAQDPNSNQPQHF. Supplemented by reference TRBV29-1 and TRBJ1-5, the full variable domain reads SAVISQKPSRDICQRGTSLTIQCQVDSQVTMMFWYRQQPGQSLTLIATANQGSEATYESGFVIDKFPISRPNLTFSTLTVSNMSPEDSSIYLCSAQDPNSNQPQHFGDGTRLSIL.

This clone occurred a few times. The chain's CDR3 is CASSLPVGGRREETQYF. The CDR3 coding sequence is TGTGCCAGCAGCTTGCCCGTCGGGGGGCGGAGAGAAGAGACCCAGTACTTC. This rearrangement joins TRBV5-6 to TRBJ2-5, with D possibly being TRBD2 (7 bases). Between the trimmed V and J ends, which lost 1 base and 3 bases, there was a span of 19 bases. In germline, CDR1 is SGHDT, CDR2 YYEEEE. The CDR3 length is 17 residues.

In DNA, the CDR3 is TGCAGTGCTAGAGGACAGGGTGGCTACACCTTC. Its translation is CSARGQGGYTF. The chain uses TRBV20-1 and TRBJ1-2; 7 nucleotides align to TRBD1. CDR1 and CDR2 from the germline V gene are DFQATT and SNEGSKA (reference sequence). The CDR3 totals 11 residues. V shed 1 base, J shed 7 bases, and the junction held 0 bases outside the gene matches.

Concerning this clone itself: A junction boundary mismatches the germline segment, possibly from a read error. This chain joins TRBV5-6 and TRBJ2-1, with D perhaps being TRBD1 or TRBD2 (7 bases each). The CDR3 is made up of 15 amino acids. Germline CDR1 is SGHDT and CDR2 is YYEEEE. DNA for the CDR3: TGTGCCAGCAGTTTGGGGGGGACAGTCCCCAATGAGCAGTTCTTC. It translates to CASSLGGTVPNEQFF.

The chain carries TRBV2 and TRBJ1-4; no clear D. Germline CDR1 and CDR2: SNHLY and FYNNEI. Deletions cut 6 bases from V and 4 bases from J, with 3 bases between. This CDR3 has 11 amino acids. Written as DNA, the CDR3 is TGTGCCAGCAGGGTTAATGAAAAACTGTTTTTT. Protein product: CASRVNEKLFF.

The CDR3 loop reads CASRRKQGITGELFF. Here the CDR3 DNA reads TGTGCCAGCAGGAGGAAACAGGGGATCACCGGGGAGCTGTTTTTT. V gene TRBV14 combines with J gene TRBJ2-2; 7 nucleotides line up with TRBD1. This CDR3 is built from 15 residues. The ends lost 6 bases at V and 4 bases at J; junction bases unmatched: 8. The germline V gene encodes CDR1 SGHDN and CDR2 FVKESK.

This clone was detected once. The chain recombines TRBV21-1 with TRBJ1-5. TRBV21-1 is assigned pseudogene status. The CDR3 runs 15 residues. In nucleotides, the CDR3 is TGTGCCAGCAGCGACAAAGTACATAAAGGAGGGCCCCAGCATTTT. This codes for CASSDKVHKGGPQHF.

For the CDR3, the DNA is TGTGCCAGCAGTTTAAACATCAGGGGCGGAGAGACCCAGTACTTC. Its translation is CASSLNIRGGETQYF. The chain links TRBV28 to TRBJ2-5, with D tentatively TRBD1 (6 bases). Germline V CDR1 and CDR2: MDHEN, SYDVKM. The germline V and J ends were trimmed by 2 bases and 4 bases, with 14 bases remaining between them. The CDR3 extends over 15 amino acids.

The J gene is TRBJ2-7, the V gene TRBV21-1; TRBD2, the table's D call, was not compared with the DNA. TRBV21-1 is classified as a pseudogene. The CDR3 has 19 amino acids. The DNA for the CDR3 is TGTGCCAGCAGCTTCCCCGGGACTAGCGGGGGCGTAGCTCGCTACGAGCAGTACTTC. Encoded protein: CASSFPGTSGGVARYEQYF.

The chain is built from TRBV9 and TRBJ2-3, with D maybe TRBD2 (6 bases). Looked up from germline, CDR1 is SGDLS and CDR2 is YYNGEE. This CDR3 has 16 amino acids. V lost 0 bases and J 1 base, leaving 12 bases between the germline ends. CDR3 bases: TGTGCCAGCAGCGTAGGGGTAGGGGAGGGCACAGATACGCAGTATTTT. Protein product: CASSVGVGEGTDTQYF.